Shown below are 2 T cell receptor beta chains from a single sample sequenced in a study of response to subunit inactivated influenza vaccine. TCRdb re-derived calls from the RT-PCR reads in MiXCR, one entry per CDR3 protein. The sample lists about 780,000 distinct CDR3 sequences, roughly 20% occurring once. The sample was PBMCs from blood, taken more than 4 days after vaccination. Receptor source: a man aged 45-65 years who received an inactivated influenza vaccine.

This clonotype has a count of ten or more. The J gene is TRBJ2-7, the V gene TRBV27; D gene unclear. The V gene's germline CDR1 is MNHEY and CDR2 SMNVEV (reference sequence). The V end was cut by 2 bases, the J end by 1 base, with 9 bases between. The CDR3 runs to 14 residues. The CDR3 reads CASSLAPDSYEQYF. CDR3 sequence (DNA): TGTGCCAGCAGTTTAGCACCGGATTCCTACGAGCAGTACTTC.

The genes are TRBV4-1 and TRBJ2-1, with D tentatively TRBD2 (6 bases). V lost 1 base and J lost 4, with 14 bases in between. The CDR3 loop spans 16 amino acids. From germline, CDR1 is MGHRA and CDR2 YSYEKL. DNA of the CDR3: TGCGCCAGCAGCCAAGTGGGAGCCGGGGGTTACAATGAGCAGTTCTTC. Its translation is CASSQVGAGGYNEQFF.